A single T cell receptor (beta chain) is shown here with its context. The V gene lost 5 bases and the J gene lost 0 bases, with 16 bases spanning the gap. Per the germline V gene, CDR1 is SGHVS and CDR2 is FNYEAQ. The CDR3 is 16 residues long. These data are taken from a study of follicular helper T cells after annual influenza vaccination. The repertoire was sequenced with immunoSEQ multiplex PCR; TCRdb's copy has only in-frame clones and lacks some. The table has 6,500 to 8,500 clones, approximately 87% seen once. Time point in this sample: 2014-2015 season, 7 days after vaccination. Each time point used about 40 to 100 mL of blood.

Here the sequenced sample was CXCR5+ CD38- circulating T follicular helper cells from blood, taken 7 days after influenza vaccination. The subset is: circulating Tfh, non-naive CD4+CXCR5+PD-1+ (ICOS+CD38+ or ICOS-CD38-). The receptor's source is an adult who received the influenza vaccine. The chain joins TRBV7-6 to TRBJ1-2; D possibly corresponds to TRBD1 (5 bases). The CDR3 coding sequence is TGTGCCAGCAGCCTCGGACAAGGCCTATCTAACTATGGCTACACCTTC. Protein sequence: CASSLGQGLSNYGYTF. Filled out from reference TRBV7-6 and TRBJ1-2, the complete variable domain reads GAGVSQSPRYKVTKRGQDVALRCDPISGHVSLYWYRQALGQGPEFLTYFNYEAQQDKSGLPNDRFSAERPEGSISTLTIQRTEQRDSAMYRCASSLGQGLSNYGYTFGSGTRLTVV.